A selection of T cell receptor delta chains follows, all from one sample in a study of Vδ1+ human thymocytes. TCRdb re-processed the multiplex PCR reads using CATT. The table records under 25,000 delta-chain clones, 8.1% of them present only once. The sample taken for sequencing was Vdelta1+ gamma-delta thymocytes from the thymus. These receptors came from a child under two years old who had congenital heart surgery. The CDR3 runs from the conserved cysteine through the conserved F or W. The order of the fields is clone size, CDR3 length, V gene, J gene, D gene, CDR3 DNA, CDR3 protein. A D gene is named only where the DNA matches it firmly. Rows give clone size only sometimes, using once, few, many, or a class for an expanded clone.

clone_size: NA
cdr3_length: 19
v_call: TRDV1
j_call: TRDJ1
d_call: NA
cdr3_nt: TGTGCTCTTGGGGAAAGGAGCTCGGGATATAGAACGTACACCGATAAACTCATCTTT
cdr3_aa: CALGERSSGYRTYTDKLIF

clone_size: NA
cdr3_length: 16
v_call: TRDV1
j_call: TRDJ1
d_call: TRDD3
cdr3_nt: TGTGCTCTTGGGGAAAGCACACTGGGGGACACCGATAAACTCATCTTT
cdr3_aa: CALGESTLGDTDKLIF

clone_size: few
cdr3_length: 15
v_call: TRDV1
j_call: TRDJ1
d_call: NA
cdr3_nt: TGTGCTCTTGGGGGACTCCAATCTGTGGAAGATAAACTCATCTTT
cdr3_aa: CALGGLQSVEDKLIF

clone_size: NA
cdr3_length: 20
v_call: TRDV1
j_call: TRDJ1
d_call: TRDD2
cdr3_nt: TGTGCTCTTGGGGAACCCTTCCTACGAGGTACTCCCCTAAACGCCGATAAACTCATCTTT
cdr3_aa: CALGEPFLRGTPLNADKLIF

clone_size: few
cdr3_length: 18
v_call: TRDV1
j_call: TRDJ1
d_call: NA
cdr3_nt: TGTGCTCTTGGGGGATTCCCAGGTACTGGAGTGTACACCGATAAACTCATCTTT
cdr3_aa: CALGGFPGTGVYTDKLIF

clone_size: NA
cdr3_length: 15
v_call: TRDV1
j_call: TRDJ1
d_call: NA
cdr3_nt: TGTGCTCTTGGGGAACCAAATTCGAGGGCCGATAAACTCATCTTT
cdr3_aa: CALGEPNSRADKLIF

clone_size: NA
cdr3_length: 21
v_call: TRDV1
j_call: TRDJ1
d_call: TRDD3
cdr3_nt: TGTGCTCTTGGGGACCCAGACATACTATCCCTGGGGGGACGCTACACCGATAAACTCATCTTT
cdr3_aa: CALGDPDILSLGGRYTDKLIF

clone_size: NA
cdr3_length: 15
v_call: TRDV2
j_call: TRDJ1
d_call: TRDD3
cdr3_nt: TGTGCCTGTGACACCGGGGGTGGGGATACGGAGAAACTCATCTTT
cdr3_aa: CACDTGGGDTEKLIF

clone_size: NA
cdr3_length: 21
v_call: TRDV1
j_call: TRDJ1
d_call: TRDD3
cdr3_nt: TGTGCTCTTGGGGAACTAGTCTTCACCGTCGTACTGGGGGATACGCGAGGTAAACTCATCTTT
cdr3_aa: CALGELVFTVVLGDTRGKLIF

clone_size: NA
cdr3_length: 15
v_call: TRDV1
j_call: TRDJ1
d_call: NA
cdr3_nt: TGTGCTCTTGGGGGACCGGAGTCAAGCACCGATAAACTCATCTTT
cdr3_aa: CALGGPESSTDKLIF

clone_size: few
cdr3_length: 26
v_call: TRDV1
j_call: TRDJ1
d_call: TRDD3
cdr3_nt: TGTGCTCTTGGGGACGATCGTGGACCAACATTCTTCCCACCTCCGGTCCCGCTGGGGGATAAAGATAAACTCATCTTT
cdr3_aa: CALGDDRGPTFFPPPVPLGDKDKLIF

clone_size: NA
cdr3_length: 23
v_call: TRDV1
j_call: TRDJ1
d_call: TRDD3
cdr3_nt: TGTGCTCTTGGGGAACCCTCCTCTAAGGTGCCCAGTACTGGGGGATACTGGGGGGCTAAACTCATCTTT
cdr3_aa: CALGEPSSKVPSTGGYWGAKLIF

clone_size: few
cdr3_length: 15
v_call: TRDV1
j_call: TRDJ1
d_call: NA
cdr3_nt: TGTGCTCTTGGGGTTAAGGGTCTATACACCGATAAACTCATCTTT
cdr3_aa: CALGVKGLYTDKLIF

clone_size: NA
cdr3_length: 18
v_call: TRDV1
j_call: TRDJ1
d_call: TRDD3
cdr3_nt: TGTGCTCTTGGGGATCAATGGGGTACTGGGGGATACAGCGATAAACTCATCTTT
cdr3_aa: CALGDQWGTGGYSDKLIF

clone_size: few
cdr3_length: 21
v_call: TRDV1
j_call: TRDJ1
d_call: NA
cdr3_nt: TGTGCTCTTGGGGAACTAAATACGCCTACACGGACTGGATGGGACACCGATAAACTCATCTTT
cdr3_aa: CALGELNTPTRTGWDTDKLIF